These T cell receptor beta chains were read from a single sample in a study of T-cell memory formation after mild COVID-19. TCRdb redid the calling of the 5' RACE reads with MiXCR, one entry per CDR3 protein. The sample records more than 85,000 distinct CDR3 sequences, around 10% being singletons. The source material was PBMCs or a T cell subset sorted from them (not recorded which). All receptors come from a man between 18 and 35 years old who had mild COVID-19 (a few samples of this study predate the infection). Cell type and time point are not known. The CDR3 runs from the conserved cysteine through the conserved F or W. Each record gives: clone size, D gene, V gene, J gene, CDR3 protein, CDR3 DNA. D genes are given only for firm matches. Size is omitted from some rows. Given values are once, few, many or a class for expanded clones.

size: few; D: TRBD1; V: TRBV12-5; J: TRBJ2-1; CDR3: CASVSGTVEFF; DNA: TGTGCTAGTGTCTCCGGGACAGTTGAGTTCTTC
size: few; D: NA; V: TRBV11-3; J: TRBJ1-6; CDR3: CASPFGGDADQIYSPLHF; DNA: TGTGCCAGCCCCTTTGGAGGGGACGCCGATCAAATTTATTCACCCCTCCACTTT
size: few; D: NA; V: TRBV12-3/TRBV12-4; J: TRBJ1-5; CDR3: CASSSGTPQPQHF; DNA: TGTGCCAGCAGTTCCGGGACTCCTCAGCCCCAGCATTTT
size: NA; D: TRBD2; V: TRBV10-3; J: TRBJ2-1; CDR3: CAISPGGGVEQFF; DNA: TGTGCCATCAGCCCGGGGGGGGGTGTTGAGCAGTTCTTC
size: few; D: TRBD2; V: TRBV11-2; J: TRBJ2-1; CDR3: CASSLEFSGDNEQFF; DNA: TGTGCCAGCAGCCTCGAGTTTAGCGGGGACAATGAGCAGTTCTTC
size: few; D: TRBD1; V: TRBV29-1; J: TRBJ1-2; CDR3: CSVEGTGVPSDTF; DNA: TGCAGCGTTGAGGGGACAGGGGTACCTTCGGACACCTTC
size: once; D: NA; V: TRBV5-5; J: TRBJ2-7; CDR3: CASSMGQGGYEQYF; DNA: TGTGCCAGCAGCATGGGGCAGGGGGGGTACGAGCAGTACTTC
size: few; D: NA; V: TRBV9; J: TRBJ1-1; CDR3: CASSPPSSGNTEAFF; DNA: TGTGCCAGCAGCCCACCGTCGTCGGGGAATACTGAAGCTTTCTTT
size: few; D: NA; V: TRBV24-1; J: TRBJ2-1; CDR3: CATSGTQGLNEQFF; DNA: TGTGCCACCAGTGGGACTCAGGGACTCAATGAGCAGTTCTTC
size: few; D: NA; V: TRBV7-6; J: TRBJ2-2; CDR3: CASSLRGSTGNTGELFF; DNA: TGTGCCAGCAGCTTAAGAGGAAGTACGGGAAACACCGGGGAGCTGTTTTTT
size: many; D: NA; V: TRBV5-1; J: TRBJ1-1; CDR3: CASSLGGEVSEAFF; DNA: TGCGCCAGCAGCTTGGGAGGTGAGGTCTCCGAAGCTTTCTTT
size: few; D: TRBD1; V: TRBV6-5; J: TRBJ1-2; CDR3: CASSPGQGGKGYTF; DNA: TGTGCCAGCAGTCCCGGACAGGGCGGAAAAGGCTACACCTTC
size: once; D: NA; V: TRBV15; J: TRBJ1-5; CDR3: CATSREPGSPGQPQHF; DNA: TGTGCCACCAGCAGAGAGCCGGGCAGCCCCGGACAGCCCCAGCATTTT
size: NA; D: TRBD2; V: TRBV7-2; J: TRBJ2-5; CDR3: CASSFSGGWLETQYF; DNA: TGTGCCAGCAGCTTTAGCGGGGGGTGGTTGGAGACCCAGTACTTC
size: few; D: NA; V: TRBV5-1; J: TRBJ1-1; CDR3: CASSSPGNTEAFF; DNA: TGCGCCAGCAGCTCGCCGGGGAACACTGAAGCTTTCTTT
size: NA; D: NA; V: TRBV10-2; J: TRBJ2-2; CDR3: CASRAGSGELFF; DNA: TGCGCCAGCAGGGCAGGGTCCGGGGAGCTGTTTTTT
size: NA; D: NA; V: TRBV7-9; J: TRBJ2-7; CDR3: CASSPLVQYWYYEQYF; DNA: TGTGCCAGCAGCCCCTTGGTACAATATTGGTACTACGAGCAGTACTTC
size: NA; D: TRBD2; V: TRBV6-2/TRBV6-3; J: TRBJ2-7; CDR3: CASSQSGGPFYEQYF; DNA: TGTGCCAGCAGTCAGAGCGGGGGGCCCTTCTACGAGCAGTACTTC
size: few; D: TRBD2; V: TRBV12-3/TRBV12-4; J: TRBJ2-1; CDR3: CASSLSSGNEQFF; DNA: TGTGCCAGCAGTTTGTCTAGCGGAAACGAGCAGTTCTTC
size: few; D: NA; V: TRBV9; J: TRBJ2-2; CDR3: CASSVVGGNTGELFF; DNA: TGTGCCAGCAGCGTAGTCGGGGGAAACACCGGGGAGCTGTTTTTT
size: NA; D: NA; V: TRBV12-5; J: TRBJ2-5; CDR3: CASAPPPGDQETQYF; DNA: TGTGCTAGTGCCCCGCCCCCCGGGGACCAAGAGACCCAGTACTTC
size: few; D: TRBD1; V: TRBV20-1; J: TRBJ1-4; CDR3: CSAREVPLDRGLEKLFF; DNA: TGCAGTGCTAGAGAAGTCCCCCTTGACAGGGGGCTTGAAAAACTGTTTTTT
size: few; D: NA; V: TRBV4-1; J: TRBJ2-1; CDR3: CASSQAWANEQFF; DNA: TGCGCCAGCAGCCAAGCCTGGGCCAATGAGCAGTTCTTC
size: NA; D: NA; V: TRBV4-3; J: TRBJ2-2; CDR3: CASSLRGPPGELFF; DNA: TGCGCCAGCAGCTTACGTGGCCCCCCCGGGGAGCTGTTTTTT
size: many; D: TRBD2; V: TRBV4-2; J: TRBJ2-1; CDR3: CASSQDADGGFNEQFF; DNA: TGTGCCAGCAGCCAAGATGCAGACGGGGGGTTCAATGAGCAGTTCTTC
size: many; D: TRBD2; V: TRBV6-4; J: TRBJ2-1; CDR3: CASSDSTSGGDEQFF; DNA: TGTGCCAGCAGTGACTCGACTAGCGGGGGGGATGAGCAGTTCTTC
size: NA; D: TRBD2; V: TRBV4-1; J: TRBJ2-5; CDR3: CASSPLTPLAGVGETQYF; DNA: TGCGCCAGCAGCCCCCTGACCCCGCTAGCGGGGGTGGGGGAGACCCAGTACTTC
size: few; D: NA; V: TRBV9; J: TRBJ1-5; CDR3: CASSVAGDQPQHF; DNA: TGTGCCAGCAGCGTAGCAGGGGACCAGCCCCAGCATTTT
size: few; D: NA; V: TRBV6-5; J: TRBJ1-1; CDR3: CASSYSSVMNTEAFF; DNA: TGTGCCAGCAGTTACTCCTCAGTCATGAACACTGAAGCTTTCTTT
size: NA; D: NA; V: TRBV5-5; J: TRBJ2-1; CDR3: CASSLGQVGDEQFF; DNA: TGTGCCAGCAGCTTGGGCCAGGTAGGGGATGAGCAGTTCTTC
size: NA; D: NA; V: TRBV4-1; J: TRBJ2-1; CDR3: CASSQDLSGNEQFF; DNA: TGCGCCAGCAGCCAAGATCTTTCGGGGAATGAGCAGTTCTTC
size: many; D: NA; V: TRBV4-1; J: TRBJ1-5; CDR3: CASSQGMTESNQPQHF; DNA: TGCGCCAGCAGCCAAGGAATGACAGAAAGCAATCAGCCCCAGCATTTT
size: NA; D: TRBD1; V: TRBV12-3/TRBV12-4; J: TRBJ1-5; CDR3: CASSRDRVWGNQPQHF; DNA: TGTGCCAGCAGTAGAGACAGGGTGTGGGGCAATCAGCCCCAGCATTTT
size: few; D: TRBD2; V: TRBV6-5; J: TRBJ2-2; CDR3: CASSYSLAAGANTGELFF; DNA: TGTGCCAGCAGTTACTCCTTAGCGGCGGGGGCGAACACCGGGGAGCTGTTTTTT
size: NA; D: NA; V: TRBV4-1; J: TRBJ1-6; CDR3: CASSAGSSYNSPLHF; DNA: TGCGCCAGCAGCGCAGGGAGCTCCTATAATTCACCCCTCCACTTT
size: many; D: TRBD2; V: TRBV7-9; J: TRBJ2-3; CDR3: CASSFDTPGLAGGQTDTQYF; DNA: TGTGCCAGCAGCTTTGACACACCTGGGCTAGCGGGGGGCCAGACAGATACGCAGTATTTT
size: NA; D: TRBD1; V: TRBV5-1; J: TRBJ1-1; CDR3: CASSFGDRGVRNTEAFF; DNA: TGCGCCAGCAGCTTCGGGGACAGGGGTGTTCGGAACACTGAAGCTTTCTTT
size: NA; D: NA; V: TRBV6-5; J: TRBJ1-1; CDR3: CASSSGRGNTEAFF; DNA: TGTGCCAGCAGCTCGGGACGGGGGAACACTGAAGCTTTCTTT
size: once; D: NA; V: TRBV27; J: TRBJ2-1; CDR3: CASIEAGPYNEQFF; DNA: TGTGCCAGCATTGAGGCCGGTCCGTACAATGAGCAGTTCTTC
size: NA; D: TRBD1; V: TRBV7-2; J: TRBJ1-1; CDR3: CASPPPGQGNSWAEAFF; DNA: TGTGCCAGCCCCCCCCCGGGACAGGGAAACTCTTGGGCTGAAGCTTTCTTT
size: few; D: NA; V: TRBV7-2; J: TRBJ2-5; CDR3: CASSLLSVGRELQETQYF; DNA: TGTGCCAGCAGCTTGTTATCGGTCGGTAGGGAATTACAAGAGACCCAGTACTTC
size: NA; D: NA; V: TRBV12-3/TRBV12-4; J: TRBJ1-1; CDR3: CASTWDNRWTEAFF; DNA: TGTGCCAGCACCTGGGACAACCGGTGGACTGAAGCTTTCTTT
size: NA; D: NA; V: TRBV6-6; J: TRBJ2-1; CDR3: CASRDRDRPPVEQFF; DNA: TGTGCCAGCAGGGACCGGGACCGACCCCCGGTTGAGCAGTTCTTC
size: NA; D: NA; V: TRBV7-2; J: TRBJ1-5; CDR3: CASSLEFDQPQHF; DNA: TGTGCCAGCAGCTTAGAGTTCGATCAGCCCCAGCATTTT
size: few; D: TRBD2; V: TRBV20-1; J: TRBJ2-3; CDR3: CSARSAPGTSRTQYF; DNA: TGCAGTGCTAGATCCGCTCCCGGGACTAGCCGTACGCAGTATTTT
size: few; D: NA; V: TRBV29-1; J: TRBJ1-2; CDR3: CSAPHEGTNGYTF; DNA: TGCAGCGCCCCACACGAGGGTACTAATGGCTACACCTTC
size: medium-sized; D: NA; V: TRBV6-2/TRBV6-3; J: TRBJ2-1; CDR3: CASRYLAEGGHNEQFF; DNA: TGTGCCAGCAGATACCTAGCGGAGGGGGGGCACAATGAGCAGTTCTTC
size: NA; D: NA; V: TRBV9; J: TRBJ2-7; CDR3: CASSVTGTSSFEQYF; DNA: TGTGCCAGCAGCGTAACCGGGACCTCCTCGTTCGAGCAGTACTTC
size: NA; D: NA; V: TRBV7-9; J: TRBJ2-2; CDR3: CASSLVQENTGELFF; DNA: TGTGCCAGCAGCTTAGTTCAGGAGAACACCGGGGAGCTGTTTTTT
size: few; D: TRBD1; V: TRBV2; J: TRBJ1-2; CDR3: CASRTGGLYGYTF; DNA: TGTGCCAGCAGGACAGGGGGCCTCTATGGCTACACCTTC
size: NA; D: TRBD2; V: TRBV7-9; J: TRBJ2-1; CDR3: CASSLRVGTSGERRYNEQFF; DNA: TGTGCCAGCAGCTTAAGGGTCGGGACTAGCGGGGAAAGAAGATACAATGAGCAGTTCTTC
size: few; D: NA; V: TRBV10-2; J: TRBJ1-5; CDR3: CASSTLVESPQHF; DNA: TGCGCCAGCAGTACCCTCGTGGAGTCTCCTCAGCATTTT
size: many; D: NA; V: TRBV5-4; J: TRBJ2-7; CDR3: CASSPGHGSSYEQYF; DNA: TGTGCCAGCAGTCCGGGACATGGATCTTCCTACGAGCAGTACTTC
size: NA; D: NA; V: TRBV6-5; J: TRBJ1-1; CDR3: CASRRGVGTEAFF; DNA: TGTGCCAGCAGAAGGGGGGTGGGCACTGAAGCTTTCTTT
size: NA; D: NA; V: TRBV12-3/TRBV12-4; J: TRBJ2-1; CDR3: CASRADIHEQFF; DNA: TGTGCCAGCAGGGCGGACATCCATGAGCAGTTCTTC
size: few; D: NA; V: TRBV7-2; J: TRBJ2-5; CDR3: CASSFGRYGFQETQYF; DNA: TGTGCCAGCAGCTTTGGAAGATATGGGTTCCAAGAGACCCAGTACTTC
size: few; D: NA; V: TRBV3-1; J: TRBJ2-6; CDR3: CASSQVLGYDVLTF; DNA: TGTGCCAGCAGCCAAGTCCTAGGTTACGACGTCCTGACTTTC
size: NA; D: TRBD1; V: TRBV18; J: TRBJ2-1; CDR3: CASSPGTVHLYNEQFF; DNA: TGTGCCAGCTCACCCGGGACAGTTCACCTATACAATGAGCAGTTCTTC
size: few; D: NA; V: TRBV7-8; J: TRBJ1-5; CDR3: CASSKQGWIQPQHF; DNA: TGTGCCAGCAGCAAACAGGGTTGGATTCAGCCCCAGCATTTT